Given below is one T cell receptor (beta chain) in context. The antigen is not known. The data belong to a study of T cells in Graves' hyperthyroidism and ophthalmopathy. Study observations and caveats: Blood also showed most of the thyroid clonotypes that were expanded above 0.001.

TCR beta CDR3 regions were amplified from RNA transcripts. The HTBI primer set drove a first-round RT-PCR of the TCR CDR3. TCRdb called the multiplex PCR reads again in MiXCR, with one record for every CDR3 protein. The sample contains almost 250,000 distinct CDR3 sequences, approximately 24% of which appear only once. Between the trimmed V and J ends, which lost 11 bases and 6 bases, there was a span of 20 bases. CDR1 is MNHEY and CDR2 is SVGEGT in the germline V gene. This CDR3 spans 14 amino acids. Exclusion followed for patients with uncontrolled infection, other autoimmune disease, pregnancy or lactation.

The chain carries TRBV6-2 or TRBV6-3 and TRBJ1-5; D not resolved. The sequenced material came from blood. The TCR sequence derives from a woman in her forties with Graves' ophthalmopathy. The CDR3 protein is CAATIHPLIQPQHF. CDR3 DNA: TGTGCCGCCACCATCCACCCTCTAATTCAGCCCCAGCATTTT.